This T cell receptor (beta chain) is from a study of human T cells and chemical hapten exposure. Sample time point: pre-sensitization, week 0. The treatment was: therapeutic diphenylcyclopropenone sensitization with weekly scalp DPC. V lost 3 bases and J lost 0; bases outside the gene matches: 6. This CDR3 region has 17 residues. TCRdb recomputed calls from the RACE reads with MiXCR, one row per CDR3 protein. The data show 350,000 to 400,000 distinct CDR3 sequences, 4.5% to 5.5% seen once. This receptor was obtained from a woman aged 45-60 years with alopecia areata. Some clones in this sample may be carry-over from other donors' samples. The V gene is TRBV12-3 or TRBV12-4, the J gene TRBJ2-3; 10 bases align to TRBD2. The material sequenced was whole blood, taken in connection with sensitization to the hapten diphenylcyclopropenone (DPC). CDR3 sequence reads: CASSFRWTSGSTDTQYF. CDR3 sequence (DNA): TGTGCCAGCAGTTTTCGGTGGACTAGCGGTAGCACAGATACGCAGTATTTT.